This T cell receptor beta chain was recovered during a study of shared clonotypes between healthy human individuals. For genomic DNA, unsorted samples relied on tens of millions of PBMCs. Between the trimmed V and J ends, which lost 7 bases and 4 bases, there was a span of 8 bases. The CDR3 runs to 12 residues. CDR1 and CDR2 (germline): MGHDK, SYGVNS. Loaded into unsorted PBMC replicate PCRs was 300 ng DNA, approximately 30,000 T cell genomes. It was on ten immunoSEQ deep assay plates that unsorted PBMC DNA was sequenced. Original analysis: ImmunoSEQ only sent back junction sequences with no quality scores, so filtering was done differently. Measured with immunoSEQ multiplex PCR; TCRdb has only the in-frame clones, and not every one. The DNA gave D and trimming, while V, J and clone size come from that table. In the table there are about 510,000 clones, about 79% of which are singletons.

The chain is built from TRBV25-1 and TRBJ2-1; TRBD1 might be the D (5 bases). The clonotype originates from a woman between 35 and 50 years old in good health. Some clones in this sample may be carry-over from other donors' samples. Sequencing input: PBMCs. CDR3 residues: CASTDSYNEQFF. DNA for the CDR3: TGTGCCAGCACTGACAGTTACAATGAGCAGTTCTTC.